The rows below give T cell receptor beta chains drawn from one sample of a study of shared clonotypes between healthy human individuals. Method: immunoSEQ multiplex PCR; TCRdb's copy keeps in-frame clones and lacks some. Of about 1.5 million clones in the sample, around 97% were seen once. The sample consisted of naive CD4+ T cells sorted from blood. The receptors stem from a man under 40 in good health. The CDR3 runs from the conserved cysteine through the conserved F or W. The D gene is left open where the match is weak. Expanded clones get a size class; other rows say once, few or many, or leave the size out.

TRBV7-8	TRBJ2-1	-	15	once	TGTGCCAGCAGCTTAGTGCGCGGGTACTGGGATGAGCAGTTCTTC	CASSLVRGYWDEQFF
TRBV19	TRBJ1-5	-	14	-	TGTGCCAGTAGTCCCCGTGAAGGGCGTCAGCCCCAGCATTTT	CASSPREGRQPQHF
TRBV7-2	TRBJ2-5	TRBD1	15	-	TGTGCCAGCAGCCCCCTCGGACAGGTTGGAGAGACCCAGTACTTC	CASSPLGQVGETQYF
TRBV7-2	TRBJ2-1	TRBD2	19	-	TGTGCCAGCAGCACCTCGGGACTAGCGGGAGGCAGACACGACAATGAGCAGTTCTTC	CASSTSGLAGGRHDNEQFF
TRBV11-3	TRBJ2-2	-	15	-	TGTGCCAGCAGCTTAGATGGCAGGTACACCGGGGAGCTGTTTTTT	CASSLDGRYTGELFF
TRBV5-1	TRBJ2-7	TRBD1	15	-	TGCGCCAGCAGCTGGACCGGGACAGGGGCCTACGAGCAGTACTTC	CASSWTGTGAYEQYF
TRBV7-9	TRBJ2-6	-	13	-	TGTGCCAGCAGTGGCAGCGGGGCCAACGTCCTGACTTTC	CASSGSGANVLTF
TRBV5-1	TRBJ2-5	-	17	-	TGCGCCAGCAGCTCCGTTTGGGCGGGCGGCACCCAAGAGACCCAGTACTTC	CASSSVWAGGTQETQYF
TRBV6-5	TRBJ2-7	-	15	-	TGTGCCAGCAGTTACTCGAAGATAGGGGCCTACGAGCAGTACTTC	CASSYSKIGAYEQYF
TRBV27	TRBJ1-1	TRBD1	13	-	TGTGCCAGCATCCCCCTGGACAGGGAAGAAGCTTTCTTT	CASIPLDREEAFF
TRBV19	TRBJ2-7	-	14	-	TGTGCCAGTAGTATAACCGGCAGCAACTACGAGCAGTACTTC	CASSITGSNYEQYF
TRBV11-1	TRBJ1-2	-	13	-	TGTGCCAGCAGCTTGGGCAGAGACTATGGCTACACCTTC	CASSLGRDYGYTF
TRBV2	TRBJ2-7	-	12	-	TGTGCCAGCAGAGTAGACAGCTACGAGCAGTACTTC	CASRVDSYEQYF
TRBV5-4	TRBJ2-1	-	14	-	TGTGCCAGCAGCTTTGGCGGGGCCATCAATGAGCAGTTCTTC	CASSFGGAINEQFF
TRBV6-1	TRBJ2-5	-	12	-	TGTGCCAGCAGGTGGACACAAGAGACCCAGTACTTC	CASRWTQETQYF
TRBV10-2	TRBJ2-7	-	12	-	TGCGCCAGCAGCGGGAGCGACTACGAGCAGTACTTC	CASSGSDYEQYF
TRBV27	TRBJ2-7	TRBD2	13	-	TGTGCCAGCAGTCGGGACTATTACTACGAGCAGTACTTC	CASSRDYYYEQYF
TRBV10-3	TRBJ2-2	TRBD1	16	-	TGTGCCATCAGTCAAGACAGGGATGGGAACACCGGGGAGCTGTTTTTT	CAISQDRDGNTGELFF
TRBV28	TRBJ2-3	-	15	-	TGTGCCAGCAGTCGGACACCCGGGAGCACAGATACGCAGTATTTT	CASSRTPGSTDTQYF
TRBV6-6	TRBJ2-7	TRBD2	16	-	TGTGCCAGCAGTTACTCGGCTAGCGGGAGTTCCTACGAGCAGTACTTC	CASSYSASGSSYEQYF
TRBV28	TRBJ2-6	TRBD1	17	-	TGTGCCAGCGGAGAGGACAGGGGGCCTACAGGGGCCAACGTCCTGACTTTC	CASGEDRGPTGANVLTF
TRBV6-1	TRBJ1-5	TRBD1	15	-	TGTGCCAGCAGCTCGACAGGGGGAGGCAATCAGCCCCAGCATTTT	CASSSTGGGNQPQHF
TRBV7-3	TRBJ2-1	TRBD2	14	-	TGTGCCAGCGCCCGGGGGGAGGGCCACAATGAGCAGTTCTTC	CASARGEGHNEQFF
TRBV5-5	TRBJ1-1	-	14	-	TGTGCCAGCAGCTGGGTGGGGGGCCGACAAAACCCTTTCTTT	CASSWVGGRQNPFF
TRBV5-1	TRBJ2-5	TRBD1	16	-	TGCGCCAGCAGCCCGATGGACACAGGGGCTAAAGAGACCCAGTACTTC	CASSPMDTGAKETQYF
TRBV6-5	TRBJ1-1	-	15	-	TGTGCCAGCAGTTACCGGGCCCCCATGAACACTGAAGCTTTCTTT	CASSYRAPMNTEAFF
TRBV19	TRBJ2-1	-	12	-	TGTGCCAGTAGTAGTCTTAAACGGGAGCAGTTCTTC	CASSSLKREQFF
TRBV30	TRBJ2-7	TRBD1	14	-	TGTGCCTGGATGGGACAGGGAAGCCCCTACGAGCAGTACTTC	CAWMGQGSPYEQYF
TRBV10-3	TRBJ1-2	TRBD1	13	-	TGTGCCATCAGTGAGGACAGGGACTATGGCTACACCTTC	CAISEDRDYGYTF
TRBV11-2	TRBJ2-7	-	17	-	TGTGCCAGCAGCTTAGGGGGGACCTCTACCGTTTCCTACGAGCAGTACTTC	CASSLGGTSTVSYEQYF
TRBV7-9	TRBJ1-3	TRBD1	19	-	TGTGCCAGCAGCTCGCTCGGGACAGGGACACTTATTCCGGGAAACACCATATATTTT	CASSSLGTGTLIPGNTIYF
TRBV6-6	TRBJ2-2	-	14	-	TGTGCCAGCACCCCAAGCAGGGCCACCGGGGAGCTGTTTTTT	CASTPSRATGELFF
TRBV7-2	TRBJ2-7	TRBD1	16	-	TGTGCCAGCAGCTACAGGACAGGGCCTCTCTCCTACGAGCAGTACTTC	CASSYRTGPLSYEQYF
TRBV28	TRBJ2-4	-	15	-	TGTGCCAGCGGTTTATTGGAGGGGATAAAAAACATTCAGTACTTC	CASGLLEGIKNIQYF
TRBV5-1	TRBJ2-1	TRBD1	14	-	TGCGCCAGCAGCTTGCAGGGGGCTAGCAATGAGCAGTTCTTC	CASSLQGASNEQFF
TRBV6-6	TRBJ2-7	TRBD2	14	-	TGTGCCACCCTAGCGGGAGCCCTCTCCTACGAGCAGTACTTC	CATLAGALSYEQYF
TRBV18	TRBJ2-7	-	14	-	TGTGCCAGCTCCCTAACGGACTATGATGGGGAGCAGTACTTC	CASSLTDYDGEQYF
TRBV14	TRBJ1-1	-	17	-	TGTGCCAGCAACCACCAAAGCGGCGGGACTTCTAACACTGAAGCTTTCTTT	CASNHQSGGTSNTEAFF